The T cell receptor (beta chain) described here comes from a study of T cells after yellow fever vaccination. Notes on the study in general: In post-booster samples, most primary-vaccination clones reappeared (approximately 96% CD4, 75% to 90% CD8).

TCRdb re-called the 5' RACE reads through MiXCR, storing one row per CDR3 protein. The sample consists of hundreds of thousands of distinct CDR3 sequences, roughly 14% of them appearing once. Note on this clonotype: Its antigen is undetermined.

The CDR3 has 13 amino acids. Germline CDR1 is KGHSH and CDR2 is LQKENI. V was trimmed by 3 bases and J by 4 bases, leaving 9 bases between them. The chain joins TRBV18 to TRBJ2-5, with D possibly matching TRBD2 (6 bases). This clonotype originated in a young man who received the YFV17D yellow fever vaccine. The sequencing here drew on PBMCs, taken on the day of the yellow fever booster vaccination. The CDR3 bases are TGTGCCAGCTCACCCTCGGGAGTAGAGACCCAGTACTTC. Translated, it gives CASSPSGVETQYF.